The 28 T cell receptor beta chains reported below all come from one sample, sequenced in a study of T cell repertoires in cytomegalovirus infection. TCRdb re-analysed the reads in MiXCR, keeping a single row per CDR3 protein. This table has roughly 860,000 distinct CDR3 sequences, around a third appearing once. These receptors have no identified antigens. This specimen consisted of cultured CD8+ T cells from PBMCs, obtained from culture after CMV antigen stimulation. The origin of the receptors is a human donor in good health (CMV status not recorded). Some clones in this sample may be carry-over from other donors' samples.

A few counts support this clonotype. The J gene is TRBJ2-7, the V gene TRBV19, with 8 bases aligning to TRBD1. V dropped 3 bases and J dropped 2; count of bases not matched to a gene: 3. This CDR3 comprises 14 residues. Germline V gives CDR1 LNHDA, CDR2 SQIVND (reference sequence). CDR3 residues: CASSMTGVPYEQYF. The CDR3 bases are TGTGCCAGTAGTATGACAGGGGTTCCCTACGAGCAGTACTTC. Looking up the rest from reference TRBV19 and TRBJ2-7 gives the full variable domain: DGGITQSPKYLFRKEGQNVTLSCEQNLNHDAMYWYRQDPGQGLRLIYYSQIVNDFQKGDIAEGYSVSREKKESFPLTVTSAQKNPTAFYLCASSMTGVPYEQYFGPGTRLTVT.

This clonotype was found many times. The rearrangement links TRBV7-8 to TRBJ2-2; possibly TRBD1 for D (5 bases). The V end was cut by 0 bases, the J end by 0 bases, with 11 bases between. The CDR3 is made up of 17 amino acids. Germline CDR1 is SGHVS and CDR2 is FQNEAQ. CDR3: CASSLAKGRANTGELFF. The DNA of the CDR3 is TGTGCCAGCAGCTTAGCGAAGGGCAGGGCGAACACCGGGGAGCTGTTTTTT.

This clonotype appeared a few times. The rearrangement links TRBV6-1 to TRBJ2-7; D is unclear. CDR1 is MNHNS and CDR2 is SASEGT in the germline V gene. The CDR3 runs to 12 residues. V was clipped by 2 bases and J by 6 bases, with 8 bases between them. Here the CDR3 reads CASSEPGIEQYV. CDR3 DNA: TGTGCCAGCAGTGAACCAGGAATCGAGCAGTACGTC.

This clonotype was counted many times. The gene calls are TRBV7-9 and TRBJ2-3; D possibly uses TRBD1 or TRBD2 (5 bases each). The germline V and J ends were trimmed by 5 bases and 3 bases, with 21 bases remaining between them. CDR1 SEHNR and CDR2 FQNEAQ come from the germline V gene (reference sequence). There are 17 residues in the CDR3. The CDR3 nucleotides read TGTGCCAGCAGCCGTTCCGGCGCCGGGGCTAGGACAGATACGCAGTATTTT. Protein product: CASSRSGAGARTDTQYF.

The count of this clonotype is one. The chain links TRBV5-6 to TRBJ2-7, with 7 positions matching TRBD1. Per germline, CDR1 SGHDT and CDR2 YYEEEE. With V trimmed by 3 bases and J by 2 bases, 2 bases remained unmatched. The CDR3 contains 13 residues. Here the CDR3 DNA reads TGTGCCAGCAGCTCAGGGGGTGCCTACGAGCAGTACGTC. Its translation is CASSSGGAYEQYV.

Written as DNA, the CDR3 is TGTGCCAGCAGTTTCGCTTACACGACTAACACCGGGGAGCTGTTTTTT. This codes for CASSFAYTTNTGELFF. This chain uses TRBV12-3 or TRBV12-4 with TRBJ2-2, with no clear D. This CDR3 has 16 amino acids. Trimming stripped 3 bases from V and 2 bases from J, with 13 bases between.

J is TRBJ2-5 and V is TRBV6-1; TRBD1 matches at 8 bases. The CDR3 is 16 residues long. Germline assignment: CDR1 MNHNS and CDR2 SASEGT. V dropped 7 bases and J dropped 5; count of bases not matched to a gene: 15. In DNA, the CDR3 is TGTGCCAGCACCCGACAGGGGTTGAGGAACAGGGAGACCCAGTACTTC. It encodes CASTRQGLRNRETQYF.

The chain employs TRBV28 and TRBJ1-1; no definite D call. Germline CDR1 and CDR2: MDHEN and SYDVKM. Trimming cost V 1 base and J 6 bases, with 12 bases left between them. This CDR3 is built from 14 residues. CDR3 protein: CASSLFAIGAEAFF. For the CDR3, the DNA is TGTGCCAGCAGTTTATTCGCCATAGGCGCTGAAGCTTTCTTT.

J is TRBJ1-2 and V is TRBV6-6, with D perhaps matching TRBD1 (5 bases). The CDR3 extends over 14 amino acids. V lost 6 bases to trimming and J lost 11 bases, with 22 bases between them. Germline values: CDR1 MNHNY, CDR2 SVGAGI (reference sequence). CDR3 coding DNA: TGTGCCAGCAGCCTAGGGACGGACGGGAGGAGGTACACCTTC. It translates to CASSLGTDGRRYTF.

CDR3 bases: TGTGCCAGCAGTCCGTTATCTCCTGGGACAGGGGATAATCAGCCCCAGCATTTT. This encodes CASSPLSPGTGDNQPQHF. The gene calls are TRBV27 and TRBJ1-5; TRBD1 agrees at 10 bases. Germline values: CDR1 MNHEY, CDR2 SMNVEV (reference sequence). The CDR3 is made up of 18 amino acids. Trimming cost V 5 bases and J 4 bases; bases outside gene matches: 14.

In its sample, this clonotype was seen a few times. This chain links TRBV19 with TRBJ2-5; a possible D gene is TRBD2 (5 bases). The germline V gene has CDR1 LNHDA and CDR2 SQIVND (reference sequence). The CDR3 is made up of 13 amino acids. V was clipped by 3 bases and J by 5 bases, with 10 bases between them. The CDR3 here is CASSIGGSETQYF. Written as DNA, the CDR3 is TGTGCCAGTAGTATTGGAGGCAGCGAGACCCAGTACTTC. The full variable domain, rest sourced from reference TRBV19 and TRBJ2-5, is DGGITQSPKYLFRKEGQNVTLSCEQNLNHDAMYWYRQDPGQGLRLIYYSQIVNDFQKGDIAEGYSVSREKKESFPLTVTSAQKNPTAFYLCASSIGGSETQYFGPGTRLLVL.

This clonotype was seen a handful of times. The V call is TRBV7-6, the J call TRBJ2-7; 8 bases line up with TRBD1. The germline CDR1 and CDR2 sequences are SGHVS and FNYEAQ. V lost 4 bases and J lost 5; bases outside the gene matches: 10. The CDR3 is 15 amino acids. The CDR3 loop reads CASSSGQGSVNEQYV. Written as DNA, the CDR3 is TGTGCCAGCAGCTCAGGACAGGGTTCTGTTAACGAGCAGTACGTC.

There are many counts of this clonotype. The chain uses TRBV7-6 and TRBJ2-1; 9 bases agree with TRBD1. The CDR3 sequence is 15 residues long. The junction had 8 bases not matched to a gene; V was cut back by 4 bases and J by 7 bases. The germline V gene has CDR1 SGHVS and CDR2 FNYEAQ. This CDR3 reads CASSSFPGQGNEQFF. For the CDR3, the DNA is TGTGCCAGCAGCTCCTTCCCGGGACAGGGTAATGAGCAGTTCTTC.

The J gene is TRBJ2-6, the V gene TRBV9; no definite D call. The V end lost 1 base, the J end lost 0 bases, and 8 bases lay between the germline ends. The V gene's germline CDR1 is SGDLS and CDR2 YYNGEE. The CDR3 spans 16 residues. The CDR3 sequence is CASSVMASSGANVLTF. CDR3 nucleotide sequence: TGTGCCAGCAGCGTAATGGCCAGCTCTGGGGCCAACGTCCTGACTTTC.

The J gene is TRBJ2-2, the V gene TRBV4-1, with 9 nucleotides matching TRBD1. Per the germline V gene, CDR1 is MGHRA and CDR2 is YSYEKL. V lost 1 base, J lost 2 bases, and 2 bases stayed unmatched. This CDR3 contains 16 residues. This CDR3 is CASSQGQGGNTGELFF. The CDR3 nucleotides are TGCGCCAGCAGCCAAGGACAGGGGGGTAACACCGGGGAGCTGTTTTTT.

The CDR3 DNA follows: TGTGCCAGCAGTTTTCCCCCCACTAGCGGGGGGGGGTACACCGGGGAGCTGTTTTTT. Translating it yields CASSFPPTSGGGYTGELFF. The V and J genes are TRBV28 and TRBJ2-2, with TRBD2 identical over 13 bases. The CDR3 loop spans 19 amino acids. Germline CDR1 and CDR2: MDHEN and SYDVKM. The V segment lost 3 bases and the J segment 3 bases; nucleotides outside the gene matches: 10.

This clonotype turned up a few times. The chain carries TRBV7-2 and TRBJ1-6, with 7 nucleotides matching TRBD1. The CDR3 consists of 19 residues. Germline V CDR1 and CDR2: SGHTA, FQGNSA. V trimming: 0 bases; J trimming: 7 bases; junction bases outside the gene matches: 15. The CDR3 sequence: CASSLAAGQDYVGNSPLHF. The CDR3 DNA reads TGTGCCAGCAGCTTAGCCGCCGGACAGGATTATGTAGGGAATTCACCCCTCCACTTT. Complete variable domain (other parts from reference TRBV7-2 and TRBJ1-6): GAGVSQSPSNKVTEKGKDVELRCDPISGHTALYWYRQSLGQGLEFLIYFQGNSAPDKSGLPSDRFSAERTGGSVSTLTIQRTQQEDSAVYLCASSLAAGQDYVGNSPLHFGNGTRLTVT.

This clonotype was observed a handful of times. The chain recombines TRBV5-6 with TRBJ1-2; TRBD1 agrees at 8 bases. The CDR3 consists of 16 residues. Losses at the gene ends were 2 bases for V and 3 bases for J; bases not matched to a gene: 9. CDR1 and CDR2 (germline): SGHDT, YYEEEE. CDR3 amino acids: CASSLYGLGQDYGYTF. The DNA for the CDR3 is TGTGCCAGCAGCTTATATGGCCTGGGACAGGACTATGGCTACACCTTC.

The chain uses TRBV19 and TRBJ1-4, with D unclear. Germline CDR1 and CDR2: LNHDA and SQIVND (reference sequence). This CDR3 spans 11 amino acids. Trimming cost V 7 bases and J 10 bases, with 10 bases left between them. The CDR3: CASTGEGKLFF. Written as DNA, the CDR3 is TGTGCCAGTACTGGGGAAGGAAAACTGTTTTTT. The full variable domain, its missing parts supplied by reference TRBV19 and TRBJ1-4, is DGGITQSPKYLFRKEGQNVTLSCEQNLNHDAMYWYRQDPGQGLRLIYYSQIVNDFQKGDIAEGYSVSREKKESFPLTVTSAQKNPTAFYLCASTGEGKLFFGSGTQLSVL.

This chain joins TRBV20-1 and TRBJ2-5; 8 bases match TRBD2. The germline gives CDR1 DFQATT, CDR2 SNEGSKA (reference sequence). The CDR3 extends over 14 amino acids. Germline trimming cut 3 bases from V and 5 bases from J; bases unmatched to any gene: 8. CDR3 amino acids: CSASRGGLDETQYF. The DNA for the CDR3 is TGCAGTGCTAGTCGGGGGGGGTTAGACGAGACCCAGTACTTC.

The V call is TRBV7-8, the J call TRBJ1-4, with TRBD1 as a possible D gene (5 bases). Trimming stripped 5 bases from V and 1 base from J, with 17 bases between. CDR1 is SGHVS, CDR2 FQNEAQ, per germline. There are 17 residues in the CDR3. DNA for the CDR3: TGTGCCAGCAGCCCGGGGGGGGAGTGGGGAACTAATGAAAAACTGTTTTTT. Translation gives CASSPGGEWGTNEKLFF.

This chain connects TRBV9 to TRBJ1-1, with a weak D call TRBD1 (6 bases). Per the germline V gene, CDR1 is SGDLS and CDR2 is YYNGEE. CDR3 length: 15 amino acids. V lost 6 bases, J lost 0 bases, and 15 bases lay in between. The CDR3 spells CASNPRGLMNTEAFF. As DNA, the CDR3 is TGTGCCAGCAACCCCAGGGGACTGATGAACACTGAAGCTTTCTTT.

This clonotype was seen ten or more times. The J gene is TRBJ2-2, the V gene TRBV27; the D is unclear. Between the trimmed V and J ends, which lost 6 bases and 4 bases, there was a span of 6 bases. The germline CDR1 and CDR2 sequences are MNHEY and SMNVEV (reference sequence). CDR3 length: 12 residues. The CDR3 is CASSFGTGELFF. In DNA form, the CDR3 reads TGTGCCAGCAGCTTCGGCACCGGGGAGCTGTTTTTT.

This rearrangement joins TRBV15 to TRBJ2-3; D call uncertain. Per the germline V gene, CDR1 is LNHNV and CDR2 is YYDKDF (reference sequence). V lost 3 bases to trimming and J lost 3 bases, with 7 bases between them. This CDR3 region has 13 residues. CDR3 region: CATSRHLTDTQYF. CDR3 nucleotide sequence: TGTGCCACCAGCAGGCACCTAACAGATACGCAGTATTTT.

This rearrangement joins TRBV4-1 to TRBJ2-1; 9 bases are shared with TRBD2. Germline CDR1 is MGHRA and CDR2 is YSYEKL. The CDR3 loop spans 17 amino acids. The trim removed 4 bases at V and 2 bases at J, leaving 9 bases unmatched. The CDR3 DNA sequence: TGCGCCAGCAGCCCCCAAGAGAGCGGGGGGACCTACAATGAGCAGTTCTTC. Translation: CASSPQESGGTYNEQFF.

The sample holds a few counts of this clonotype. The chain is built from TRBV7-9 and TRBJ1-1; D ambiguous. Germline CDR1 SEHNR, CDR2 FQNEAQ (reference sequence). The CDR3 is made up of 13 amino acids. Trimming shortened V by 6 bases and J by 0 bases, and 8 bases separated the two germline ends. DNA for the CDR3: TGTGCCAGCAGTGCTATAGTGAACACTGAAGCTTTCTTT. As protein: CASSAIVNTEAFF.

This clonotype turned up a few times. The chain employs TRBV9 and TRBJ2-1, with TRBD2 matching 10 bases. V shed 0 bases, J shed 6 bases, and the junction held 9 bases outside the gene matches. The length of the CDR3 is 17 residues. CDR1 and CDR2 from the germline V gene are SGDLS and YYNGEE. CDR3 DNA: TGTGCCAGCAGCGTAGCTACCTGGCAGCGGGAGGGCAATGAGCAGTTCTTC. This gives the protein CASSVATWQREGNEQFF.

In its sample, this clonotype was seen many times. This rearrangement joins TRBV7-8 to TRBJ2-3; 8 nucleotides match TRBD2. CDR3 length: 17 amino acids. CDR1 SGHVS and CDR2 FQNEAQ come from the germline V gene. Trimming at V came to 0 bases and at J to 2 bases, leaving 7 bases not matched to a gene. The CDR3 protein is CASSLALSGGYTDTQYF. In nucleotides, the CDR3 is TGTGCCAGCAGCTTAGCGCTCAGCGGGGGATACACAGATACGCAGTATTTT.